The rows below give T cell receptor beta chains drawn from one sample of a study of T cells in Graves' hyperthyroidism and ophthalmopathy. Via MiXCR, TCRdb re-called the multiplex PCR reads, giving one row per CDR3 protein. The data contain 640,000 or so distinct CDR3 sequences, 14% of them singletons. Sequenced material: blood. These receptors came from a woman younger than 30 with Graves' ophthalmopathy. The CDR3 runs from the conserved cysteine through the conserved F or W. The D gene is left open where the match is weak. Only part of the rows carry a size: once, few, many, or a class if the clone is expanded.

v_call,j_call,d_call,clone_size,cdr3_aa,cdr3_nt
TRBV20-1,TRBJ2-1,TRBD2,once,CSARPASGLYEQFF,TGCAGTGCTAGACCCGCTAGCGGGCTGTATGAGCAGTTCTTC
TRBV6-2/TRBV6-3,TRBJ2-2,-,-,CASSYSIRTGELFF,TGTGCCAGCAGTTACTCGATACGCACCGGGGAGCTGTTTTTT
TRBV5-4,TRBJ2-3,-,-,CASRLGPGPTDTQYF,TGTGCCAGCAGACTGGGTCCAGGGCCCACAGATACGCAGTATTTT
TRBV29-1,TRBJ2-4,-,few,CSVFRSGNIQYF,TGCAGCGTTTTTAGATCGGGAAACATTCAGTACTTC
TRBV12-3/TRBV12-4,TRBJ2-2,-,many,CASRPSGTGELFF,TGTGCCAGCAGACCGAGCGGGACCGGGGAGCTGTTTTTT
TRBV3-1,TRBJ2-5,-,few,CASSPHPPGDYQETQYF,TGTGCCAGCAGCCCCCATCCGCCAGGGGACTACCAAGAGACCCAGTACTTC
TRBV10-3,TRBJ1-1,-,-,CAISDPGIEAFF,TGTGCCATCAGTGACCCGGGGATCGAAGCTTTCTTT
TRBV4-1,TRBJ2-2,-,few,CASSHSGTRGTGELFF,TGCGCCAGCAGCCATTCCGGGACCCGCGGGACCGGGGAGCTGTTTTTT
TRBV7-6,TRBJ2-5,-,-,CASSFGSRAQYF,TGTGCCAGCAGCTTTGGGTCAAGGGCCCAGTACTTC
TRBV6-1,TRBJ2-5,TRBD1,many,CASSDPGGSGETQYF,TGTGCCAGCAGTGACCCAGGGGGCTCGGGAGAGACCCAGTACTTC
TRBV7-3,TRBJ2-1,TRBD2,many,CASSSKGTSGIDEQFF,TGTGCCAGCAGCTCAAAAGGGACTAGCGGGATCGATGAGCAGTTCTTC
TRBV11-2,TRBJ2-1,-,many,CASLRFGHSGEQFF,TGTGCCAGCCTACGTTTCGGGCATTCGGGTGAGCAGTTCTTC
TRBV12-3/TRBV12-4,TRBJ2-1,-,-,CASSPLGALRSSPVGEQFF,TGTGCCAGCTCACCATTAGGGGCCCTGCGGAGCTCTCCTGTAGGTGAGCAGTTCTTC
TRBV5-1,TRBJ2-1,TRBD2,-,CASSLLPTSANNEQFF,TGCGCCAGCAGCTTGCTGCCGACTAGCGCTAACAATGAGCAGTTCTTC
TRBV2,TRBJ2-5,TRBD1,many,CASTGQGARETQYF,TGTGCCAGCACCGGACAGGGGGCCCGAGAGACCCAGTACTTC
TRBV7-9,TRBJ1-2,-,many,CASSLGQPYYGYTF,TGTGCCAGCAGCTTAGGCCAGCCCTACTATGGCTACACCTTC
TRBV4-1,TRBJ2-7,-,many,CASSQPGPSYEQYF,TGCGCCAGCAGCCAGCCCGGCCCCTCCTACGAGCAGTACTTC
TRBV2,TRBJ1-2,-,-,CASRAQGLGGHTF,TGTGCCAGCAGGGCGCAGGGACTAGGCGGCCACACCTTC
TRBV9,TRBJ1-3,-,few,CASSVTRTSSGNTIYF,TGTGCCAGCAGCGTCACTAGAACTAGCTCTGGAAACACCATATATTTT
TRBV7-9,TRBJ2-7,-,many,CASSLGFGLKSSYEQYF,TGTGCCAGCAGCTTGGGTTTCGGACTAAAGAGCTCCTACGAGCAGTACTTC
TRBV11-2,TRBJ2-1,-,few,CASSARGNEQFF,TGTGCCAGCAGCGCCCGGGGAAATGAGCAGTTCTTC
TRBV5-8,TRBJ2-3,TRBD1,many,CASSLMDREYF,TGTGCCAGCAGCCTGATGGACAGGGAGTATTTT
TRBV20-1,TRBJ2-7,TRBD2,many,CSARVSLAGYEQYF,TGCAGTGCTAGGGTCTCACTAGCGGGGTACGAGCAGTACTTC
TRBV3-1,TRBJ2-3,TRBD2,many,CASATSGTDTQYF,TGTGCCAGCGCGACTAGCGGCACAGATACGCAGTATTTT
TRBV2,TRBJ1-5,-,many,CASSEGLNQPQHF,TGTGCCAGCAGTGAAGGTCTTAATCAGCCCCAGCATTTT
TRBV6-1,TRBJ1-6,-,few,CASSATGPRESPLHF,TGTGCCAGCAGTGCAACCGGGCCTCGGGAATCACCCCTCCACTTT
TRBV7-2,TRBJ2-5,-,many,CASSLGAAQETQYF,TGTGCCAGCAGCTTGGGAGCGGCCCAAGAGACCCAGTACTTC
TRBV7-2,TRBJ2-7,TRBD2,many,CASSLIAGASYEQYF,TGTGCCAGCAGCTTAATAGCGGGAGCCTCCTACGAGCAGTACTTC
TRBV5-6,TRBJ1-6,-,-,CASSFEQGSYNSPLHF,TGTGCCAGCAGCTTCGAGCAGGGCTCCTATAATTCACCCCTCCACTTT
TRBV20-1,TRBJ1-1,-,many,CSAAGTRTDTEAFF,TGCAGTGCGGCCGGGACGAGGACGGACACTGAAGCTTTCTTT
TRBV29-1,TRBJ2-1,-,many,CSVALTGRQNEQFF,TGCAGCGTTGCATTGACAGGTCGACAAAATGAGCAGTTCTTC
TRBV6-1,TRBJ2-1,TRBD2,few,CASSSIPPGLGTMRQFF,TGTGCCAGCAGTTCTATTCCTCCGGGACTAGGGACCATGAGGCAGTTCTTC
TRBV2,TRBJ1-2,-,-,CASSPGEAHGYTF,TGTGCCAGCAGCCCTGGGGAGGCCCATGGCTACACCTTC
TRBV2,TRBJ2-3,TRBD1,many,CASSVDRNTDTQYF,TGTGCCAGCAGTGTGGACAGGAACACAGATACGCAGTATTTT
TRBV7-3,TRBJ1-6,-,many,CASSLSHGDSPLHF,TGTGCCAGCAGCTTAAGCCACGGGGATTCACCCCTCCACTTT
TRBV6-5,TRBJ1-1,TRBD1,few,CASSYSTGAKAFF,TGTGCCAGCAGTTACTCGACAGGGGCCAAAGCTTTCTTT
TRBV20-1,TRBJ1-5,-,many,CSVGQIEAQPQHF,TGCAGTGTTGGTCAGATCGAGGCTCAGCCCCAGCATTTT
TRBV4-3,TRBJ1-1,TRBD1,-,CASSLQGVDTEAFF,TGCGCCAGCAGCCTACAGGGGGTGGACACTGAAGCTTTCTTT
TRBV20-1,TRBJ2-1,-,few,CSAESGYSYNEQFF,TGCAGTGCTGAGTCTGGGTATTCCTACAATGAGCAGTTCTTC
TRBV27,TRBJ2-7,TRBD2,-,CASSLFLAGGGEQYF,TGTGCCAGCAGTTTATTTCTAGCGGGAGGAGGCGAGCAGTACTTC
TRBV19,TRBJ1-4,-,-,CASSVTRHLFF,TGTGCCAGTAGTGTCACGAGACACCTGTTTTTT
TRBV4-2,TRBJ2-1,-,few,CASSQEPQTYNEQFF,TGTGCCAGCAGCCAAGAGCCCCAGACCTACAATGAGCAGTTCTTC
TRBV6-1,TRBJ2-7,TRBD2,-,CASSSGSGRKYEQYF,TGTGCCTCCTCCTCAGGCAGCGGGAGAAAGTACGAGCAGTACTTC
TRBV29-1,TRBJ1-4,-,-,CSACRVANEKLFF,TGCAGCGCCTGTAGGGTAGCTAATGAAAAACTGTTTTTT
TRBV5-1,TRBJ2-3,-,many,CASTLDKPTDTQYF,TGCGCCAGCACCCTGGACAAACCCACAGATACGCAGTATTTT
TRBV25-1,TRBJ1-2,TRBD1,-,CASSVPGTGGGYTF,TGTGCCAGCAGTGTACCCGGGACAGGGGGTGGCTACACCTTC
TRBV24-1,TRBJ1-2,-,many,CATSVTGKDGYTF,TGTGCCACCAGCGTGACGGGCAAGGATGGCTACACCTTC
TRBV28,TRBJ1-3,-,many,CASSQVSRSGNTIYF,TGTGCCAGCAGCCAAGTGTCCCGCTCTGGAAACACCATATATTTT
TRBV6-5,TRBJ1-1,-,-,CASSSDRYGTEAFF,TGTGCCAGCAGTTCAGACAGGTACGGCACTGAAGCTTTCTTT
TRBV2,TRBJ1-1,-,many,CASSEQGWGGEAFF,TGTGCCAGCAGTGAGCAGGGGTGGGGGGGAGAAGCTTTCTTT
TRBV9,TRBJ1-1,-,many,CASSVGVGQMNTEAFF,TGTGCCAGCAGCGTAGGCGTAGGGCAGATGAACACTGAAGCTTTCTTT
TRBV3-1,TRBJ2-1,TRBD2,many,CASSPPGLGYNEQFF,TGTGCCAGCAGTCCTCCGGGACTAGGCTACAATGAGCAGTTCTTC
TRBV7-2,TRBJ2-1,TRBD1,-,CASSSGRQGGIEQFF,TGTGCCAGCAGCTCGGGTAGACAGGGTGGGATTGAGCAGTTCTTC
TRBV30,TRBJ1-6,-,many,CAWSSPYSPLHF,TGTGCCTGGAGTAGCCCCTATTCACCCCTCCACTTT
TRBV6-1,TRBJ2-4,-,-,CASSEVATLAKNIQYF,TGTGCCAGCAGTGAAGTGGCAACCTTAGCCAAAAACATTCAGTACTTC
TRBV7-9,TRBJ1-1,TRBD1,-,CASSLAGGAGTEAFF,TGTGCCAGCAGCTTGGCAGGGGGCGCCGGAACTGAAGCTTTCTTT
TRBV6-5,TRBJ1-1,-,many,CASSYGTRGNTEAFF,TGTGCCAGCAGTTACGGAACGAGGGGGAACACTGAAGCTTTCTTT
TRBV7-9,TRBJ2-1,TRBD1,many,CASSSLTGENEQFF,TGTGCCAGCAGCTCGCTGACAGGGGAGAATGAGCAGTTCTTC
TRBV9,TRBJ2-1,-,-,CASSVEVADSYNEQFF,TGTGCCAGCAGCGTAGAAGTAGCAGACTCCTACAATGAGCAGTTCTTC